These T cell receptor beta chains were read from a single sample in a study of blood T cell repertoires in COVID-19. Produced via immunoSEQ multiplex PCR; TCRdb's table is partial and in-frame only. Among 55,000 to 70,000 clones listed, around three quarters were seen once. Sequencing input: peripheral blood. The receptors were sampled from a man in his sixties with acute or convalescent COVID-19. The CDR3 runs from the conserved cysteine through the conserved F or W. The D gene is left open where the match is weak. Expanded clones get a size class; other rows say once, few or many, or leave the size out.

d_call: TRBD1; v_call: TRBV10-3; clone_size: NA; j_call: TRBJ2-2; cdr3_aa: CAIRGQGTPGELFF; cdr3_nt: TGTGCCATCAGGGGACAGGGCACACCGGGGGAGCTGTTTTTT
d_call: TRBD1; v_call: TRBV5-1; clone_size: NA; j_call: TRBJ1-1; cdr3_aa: CASSLGQGTMNTEAFF; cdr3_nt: TGCGCCAGCAGCTTGGGACAGGGTACAATGAACACTGAAGCTTTCTTT
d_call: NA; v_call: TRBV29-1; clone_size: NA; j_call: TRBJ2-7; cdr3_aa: CSVLRGGSYEQYF; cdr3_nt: TGCAGCGTTCTTAGGGGGGGGTCCTACGAGCAGTACTTC
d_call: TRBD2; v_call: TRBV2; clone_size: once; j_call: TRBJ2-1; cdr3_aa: CASNQRGEVGNIF; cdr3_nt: TGTGCCAGCAATCAGCGGGGGGAGGTTGGGAATATCTTC
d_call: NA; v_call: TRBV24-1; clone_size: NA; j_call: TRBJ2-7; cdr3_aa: CATSDSLADEQYF; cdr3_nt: TGTGCCACCAGTGATTCCCTCGCGGACGAGCAGTACTTC
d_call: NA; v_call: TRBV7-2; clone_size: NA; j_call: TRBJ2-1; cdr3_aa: CASSLVGGPGNEQFF; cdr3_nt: TGTGCCAGCAGCTTAGTGGGGGGGCCGGGCAATGAGCAGTTCTTC
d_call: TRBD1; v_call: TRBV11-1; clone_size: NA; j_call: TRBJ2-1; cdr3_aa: CASTFGQGYNEQFF; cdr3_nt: TGTGCCAGCACCTTCGGACAGGGGTACAATGAGCAGTTCTTC
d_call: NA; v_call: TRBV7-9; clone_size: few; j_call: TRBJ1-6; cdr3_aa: CASSLGGGEGFNSPLHF; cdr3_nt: TGTGCCAGCAGCTTAGGCGGAGGGGAGGGGTTTAATTCACCCCTCCACTTT
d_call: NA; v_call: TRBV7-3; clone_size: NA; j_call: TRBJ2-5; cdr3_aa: CASSPTGLQETQYF; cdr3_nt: TGTGCCAGCAGCCCAACAGGGCTCCAAGAGACCCAGTACTTC
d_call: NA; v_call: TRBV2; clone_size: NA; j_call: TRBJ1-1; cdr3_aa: CASRKGAMNTEAFF; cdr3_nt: TGTGCCAGCAGGAAAGGAGCCATGAACACTGAAGCTTTCTTT